This T cell receptor beta chain was recovered during a study of graft-versus-host responses after intestinal transplantation. Study summary: Transplants were multivisceral, liver-intestinal, or isolated intestinal. All of the recipients had induction that used anti-thymocyte globulin, then tacrolimus and steroids for about 3 years.

In the case of this clone: Its antigen is not identified.

Overall study results and limits: Present in recipient marrow, GvH clones included some that appeared first in ileum or blood.

Method: immunoSEQ multiplex PCR; TCRdb's copy keeps in-frame clones and lacks some. The sample carries 20,000 to 25,000 clones, roughly 86% recorded once. The sequence was collected from a human donor who was the organ donor for an intestinal transplant. The specimen was unstimulated CD8+ T cells sorted from spleen or lymph node cells, collected before transplant.

The CDR3, as DNA: TGCGCCAGCAGCCGGGGACATCCTTTTAGCAATCAGCCCCAGCATTTT. Its protein is CASSRGHPFSNQPQHF. The V and J genes are TRBV4-1 and TRBJ1-5; TRBD1 is a possible D gene (6 bases). Trimming stripped 4 bases from V and 0 bases from J, with 13 bases between. Germline CDR1 reads MGHRA; CDR2 reads YSYEKL. This CDR3 is 16 amino acids long.